This is a list of T cell receptor beta chains from one sample in a study of shared clonotypes between healthy human individuals. Repertoires were generated with immunoSEQ multiplex PCR, while TCRdb's copy carries only in-frame clones and drops some. The sample holds more than 400,000 clones; approximately 95% are singletons and the top ten take about 0.059%. The sequencing sample was made of naive CD4+ T cells sorted from blood. Receptors originate from a woman aged 30 to 39 in good health. Both conserved end residues are part of each CDR3. Each record gives: V gene, CDR3 protein.

V gene: TRBV6-1
CDR3 protein: CASSGTGANTEAFF

V gene: TRBV10-1
CDR3 protein: CASSGSTFDEQYF

V gene: TRBV20-1
CDR3 protein: CSARQAEAFF

V gene: TRBV19
CDR3 protein: CASSDTAGVAGANVLTF

V gene: TRBV2
CDR3 protein: CASSDGRLAGADTQYF

V gene: TRBV7-7
CDR3 protein: CASSRQPQETQYF

V gene: TRBV19
CDR3 protein: CASSPNPGGAGWSNEQFF

V gene: TRBV9
CDR3 protein: CASSVATTGGSGANVLTF

V gene: TRBV7-2
CDR3 protein: CASSLLLAGEYEQYF

V gene: TRBV4-2
CDR3 protein: CASSQGHSENEQFF

V gene: TRBV28
CDR3 protein: CASSFWQGATDTQYF

V gene: TRBV9
CDR3 protein: CASTFGGTGFPDTQYF

V gene: TRBV7-8
CDR3 protein: CASSLTRDQPQHF

V gene: TRBV27
CDR3 protein: CASSPSGNNQPQHF

V gene: TRBV11-2
CDR3 protein: CASSLIGGTETQYF

V gene: TRBV7-9
CDR3 protein: CASSPGAGGRLEQYF

V gene: TRBV6-5
CDR3 protein: CASSRDSYGYTF

V gene: TRBV18
CDR3 protein: CASSPRTSGTPPNTGELFF

V gene: TRBV19
CDR3 protein: CASSGTKRDYNEQFF

V gene: TRBV27
CDR3 protein: CASRPRGLAYNEQFF

V gene: TRBV19
CDR3 protein: CASSSTRSNTEAFF

V gene: TRBV4-2
CDR3 protein: CASSQASGGLVRNTIYF

V gene: TRBV7-8
CDR3 protein: CASSLVVGPSSGNTIYF

V gene: TRBV28
CDR3 protein: CASSLSPDRVVGNQPQHF

V gene: TRBV28
CDR3 protein: CASSFGSPAGEQYF

V gene: TRBV6-6
CDR3 protein: CASSTPGSYEQYF

V gene: TRBV5-1
CDR3 protein: CASTWDNDAYEQYF

V gene: TRBV19
CDR3 protein: CASTSGQDNQPQHF

V gene: TRBV27
CDR3 protein: CASSLEAPFISNQPQHF

V gene: TRBV4-1
CDR3 protein: CASSSTTGYTGELFF

V gene: TRBV5-1
CDR3 protein: CASSLEGGNPYEQYF

V gene: TRBV28
CDR3 protein: CASITSGTGSEPQHF

V gene: TRBV4-1
CDR3 protein: CASSQDGKGAVSDTQYF

V gene: TRBV6-1
CDR3 protein: CASSEVGNYGYTF

V gene: TRBV19
CDR3 protein: CASSISGHEQYF

V gene: TRBV2
CDR3 protein: CASSEDGNTGELFF

V gene: TRBV6-5
CDR3 protein: CASRTGPPFEKLFF

V gene: TRBV7-9
CDR3 protein: CASSLEAFYEQYF

V gene: TRBV29-1
CDR3 protein: CSVARQGATYEQYF

V gene: TRBV5-4
CDR3 protein: CASSLQGFGQPQHF

V gene: TRBV28
CDR3 protein: CASSGRTRWSYRLNTDTQYF

V gene: TRBV7-2
CDR3 protein: CASSFTSVEAEQFF

V gene: TRBV28
CDR3 protein: CASSLQGAKNIQYF